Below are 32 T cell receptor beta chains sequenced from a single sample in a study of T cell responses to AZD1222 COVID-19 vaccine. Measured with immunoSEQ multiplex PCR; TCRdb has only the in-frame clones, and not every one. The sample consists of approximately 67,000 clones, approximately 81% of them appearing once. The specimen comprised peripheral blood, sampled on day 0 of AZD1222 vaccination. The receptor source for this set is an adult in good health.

The CDR3 protein is CAWARPRTGLNTEAFF. Here the CDR3 DNA reads TGTGCCTGGGCGAGGCCCCGGACAGGATTGAACACTGAAGCTTTCTTT. The rearrangement joins TRBV30 to TRBJ1-1; TRBD1 matches 7 bases. With V trimmed by 5 bases and J by 0 bases, 12 bases remained unmatched. The CDR3 runs 16 residues. From germline, CDR1 is GTSNPN and CDR2 SVGIG (reference sequence).

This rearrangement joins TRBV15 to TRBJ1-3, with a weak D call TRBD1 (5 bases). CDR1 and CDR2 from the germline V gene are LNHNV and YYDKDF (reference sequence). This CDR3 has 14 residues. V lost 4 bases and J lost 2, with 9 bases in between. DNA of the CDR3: TGTGCCACCAGCAACCGGACACCTGGAAACACCATATATTTT. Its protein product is CATSNRTPGNTIYF.

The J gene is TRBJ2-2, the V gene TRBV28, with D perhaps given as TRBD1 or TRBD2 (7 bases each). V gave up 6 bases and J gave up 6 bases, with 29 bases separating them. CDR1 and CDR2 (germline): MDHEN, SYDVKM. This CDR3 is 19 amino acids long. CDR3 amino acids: CASSTPGGAGRMGAGELFF. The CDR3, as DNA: TGTGCCAGCAGCACCCCAGGGGGGGCGGGAAGGATGGGCGCCGGGGAGCTGTTTTTT. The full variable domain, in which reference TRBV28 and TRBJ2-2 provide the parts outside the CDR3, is DVKVTQSSRYLVKRTGEKVFLECVQDMDHENMFWYRQDPGLGLRLIYFSYDVKMKEKGDIPEGYSVSREKKERFSLILESASTNQTSMYLCASSTPGGAGRMGAGELFFGEGSRLTVL.

In DNA, the CDR3 is TGTGCCTGGAGTGGAGGACTCTCCTACGAGCAGTACTTC. Translated, it gives CAWSGGLSYEQYF. The genes are TRBV30 and TRBJ2-7; TRBD2 is a possible D gene (5 bases). The CDR3 sequence is 13 residues long. V gave up 1 base and J gave up 0 bases, with 7 bases separating them. Per the germline V gene, CDR1 is GTSNPN and CDR2 is SVGIG (reference sequence).

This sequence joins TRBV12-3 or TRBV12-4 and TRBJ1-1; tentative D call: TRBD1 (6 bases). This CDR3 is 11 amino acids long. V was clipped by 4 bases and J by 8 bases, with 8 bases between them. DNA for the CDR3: TGTGCCAGCAGTTACAGGGTCGAAGCTTTCTTT. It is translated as CASSYRVEAFF.

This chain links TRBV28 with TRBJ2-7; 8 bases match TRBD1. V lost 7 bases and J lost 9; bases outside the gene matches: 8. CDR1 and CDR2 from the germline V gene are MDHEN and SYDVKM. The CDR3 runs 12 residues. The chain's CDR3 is CASNTGTGWQYF. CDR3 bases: TGTGCCAGCAATACAGGGACAGGCTGGCAGTACTTC.

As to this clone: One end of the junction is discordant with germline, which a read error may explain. DNA of the CDR3: TGTGCCAGCAGTTTAGGACTGAGCGAGCAGTACTTC. Translating it yields CASSLGLSEQYF. The chain employs TRBV7-9 and TRBJ2-7; D may be TRBD2 (5 bases). The CDR3 totals 12 residues. Germline CDR1 is SEHNR and CDR2 is FQNEAQ (reference sequence).

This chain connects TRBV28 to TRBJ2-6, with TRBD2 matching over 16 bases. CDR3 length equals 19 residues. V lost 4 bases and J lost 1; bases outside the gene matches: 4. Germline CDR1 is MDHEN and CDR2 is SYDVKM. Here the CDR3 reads CASSSPGLAGGSGANVLTF. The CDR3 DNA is TGTGCCAGCAGTTCGCCGGGACTAGCGGGGGGGTCTGGGGCCAACGTCCTGACTTTC.

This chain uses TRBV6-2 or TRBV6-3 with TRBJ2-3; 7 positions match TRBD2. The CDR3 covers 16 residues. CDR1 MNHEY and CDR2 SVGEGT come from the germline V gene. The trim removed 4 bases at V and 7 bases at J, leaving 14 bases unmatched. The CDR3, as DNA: TGTGCCAGCAGTTTATCTAGCGGAGGGGATTGGAATACGCAGTATTTT. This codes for CASSLSSGGDWNTQYF.

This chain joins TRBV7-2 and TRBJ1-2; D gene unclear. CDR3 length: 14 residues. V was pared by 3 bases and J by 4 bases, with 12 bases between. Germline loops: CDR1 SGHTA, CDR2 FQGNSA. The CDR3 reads CASSLIKTVYGYTF. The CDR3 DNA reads TGTGCCAGCAGCTTGATCAAAACAGTCTATGGCTACACCTTC.

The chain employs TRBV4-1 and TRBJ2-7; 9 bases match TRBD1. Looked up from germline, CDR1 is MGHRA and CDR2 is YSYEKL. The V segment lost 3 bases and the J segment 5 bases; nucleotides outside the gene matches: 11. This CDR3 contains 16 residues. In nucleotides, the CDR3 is TGCGCCAGCAGCCACCTCCGGGACAGGGATACCCACGAGCAGTACTTC. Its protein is CASSHLRDRDTHEQYF.

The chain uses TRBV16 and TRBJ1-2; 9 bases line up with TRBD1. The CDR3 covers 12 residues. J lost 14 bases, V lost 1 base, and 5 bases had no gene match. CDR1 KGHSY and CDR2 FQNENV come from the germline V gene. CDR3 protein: CASSQLGDRETF. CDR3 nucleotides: TGTGCCAGCAGCCAATTGGGGGACAGGGAGACCTTC. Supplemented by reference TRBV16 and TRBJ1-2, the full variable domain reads GEEVAQTPKHLVRGEGQKAKLYCAPIKGHSYVFWYQQVLKNEFKFLISFQNENVFDETGMPKERFSAKCLPNSPCSLEIQATKLEDSAVYFCASSQLGDRETFGSGTRLTVV.

DNA of the CDR3: TGCGCCAGCAGCTCGTCTGGGACTAGCGGGAACGAGCAGTACTTC. Translated: CASSSSGTSGNEQYF. This chain uses TRBV5-1 with TRBJ2-7; 13 positions agree with TRBD2. Germline assignment: CDR1 SGHRS and CDR2 YFSETQ. V shed 3 bases and J 5 bases; nucleotides not matched to a gene: 5. CDR3 length: 15 residues.

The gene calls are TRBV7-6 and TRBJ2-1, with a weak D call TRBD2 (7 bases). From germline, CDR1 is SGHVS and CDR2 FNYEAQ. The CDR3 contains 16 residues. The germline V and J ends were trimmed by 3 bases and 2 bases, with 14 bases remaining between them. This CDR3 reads CASSFSGRGPYNEQFF. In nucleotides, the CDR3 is TGTGCCAGCAGCTTTTCGGGGCGGGGGCCCTACAATGAGCAGTTCTTC.

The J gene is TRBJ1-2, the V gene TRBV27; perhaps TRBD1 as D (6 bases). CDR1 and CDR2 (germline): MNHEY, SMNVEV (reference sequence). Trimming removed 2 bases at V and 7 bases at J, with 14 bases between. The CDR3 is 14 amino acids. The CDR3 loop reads CASSLNRDFRGYTF. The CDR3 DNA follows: TGTGCCAGCAGTTTAAACAGGGACTTTCGTGGCTACACCTTC.

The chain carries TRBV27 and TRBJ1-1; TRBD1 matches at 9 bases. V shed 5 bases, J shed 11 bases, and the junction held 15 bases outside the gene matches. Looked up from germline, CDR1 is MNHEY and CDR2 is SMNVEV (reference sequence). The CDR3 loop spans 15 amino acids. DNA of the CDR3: TGTGCCAGCAGTCGAGACCGGGACAGGGTAGTGGTGGCTTTCTTT. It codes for CASSRDRDRVVVAFF.

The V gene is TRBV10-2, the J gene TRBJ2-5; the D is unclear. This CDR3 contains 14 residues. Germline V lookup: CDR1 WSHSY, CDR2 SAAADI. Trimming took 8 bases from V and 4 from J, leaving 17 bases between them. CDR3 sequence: CASGDTSSGETQYF. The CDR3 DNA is TGCGCCAGCGGCGACACATCCTCTGGAGAGACCCAGTACTTC.

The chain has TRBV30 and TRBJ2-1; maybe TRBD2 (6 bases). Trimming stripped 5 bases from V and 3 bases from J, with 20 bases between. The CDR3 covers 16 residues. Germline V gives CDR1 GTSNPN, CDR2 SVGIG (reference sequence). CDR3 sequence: CAWGKLGLHFYNEQFF. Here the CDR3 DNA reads TGTGCCTGGGGCAAACTGGGACTGCATTTCTACAATGAGCAGTTCTTC.

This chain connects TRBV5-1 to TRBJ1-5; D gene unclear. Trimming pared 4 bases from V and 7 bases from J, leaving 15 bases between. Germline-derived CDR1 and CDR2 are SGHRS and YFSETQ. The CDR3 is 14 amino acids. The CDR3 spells CASSVSSTSQPQHF. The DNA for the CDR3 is TGCGCCAGCAGCGTGAGCTCCACATCCCAGCCCCAGCATTTT.

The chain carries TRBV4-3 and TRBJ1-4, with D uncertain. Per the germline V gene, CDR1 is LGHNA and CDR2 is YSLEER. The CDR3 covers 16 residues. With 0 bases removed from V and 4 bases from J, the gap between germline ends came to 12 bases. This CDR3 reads CASSQEGSAYNEKLFF. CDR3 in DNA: TGCGCCAGCAGCCAAGAAGGGTCTGCCTATAATGAAAAACTGTTTTTT.

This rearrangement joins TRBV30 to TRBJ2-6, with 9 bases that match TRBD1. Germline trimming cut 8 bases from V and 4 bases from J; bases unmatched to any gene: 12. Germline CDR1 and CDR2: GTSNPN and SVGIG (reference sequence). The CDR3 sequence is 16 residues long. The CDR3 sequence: CAGTGGLYSGANVLTF. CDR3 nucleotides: TGTGCCGGTACAGGGGGCCTCTACTCCGGGGCCAACGTCCTGACTTTC.

CDR3 sequence reads: CASSHGRDGAYEQYF. The CDR3 nucleotides are TGCGCCAGCAGCCATGGCCGGGACGGAGCCTACGAGCAGTACTTC. The chain uses TRBV4-3 and TRBJ2-7; D may match TRBD1 or TRBD2 (5 bases each). From germline, CDR1 is LGHNA and CDR2 YSLEER. V shed 3 bases and J shed 2 bases, with 14 bases lying between them. CDR3 length equals 15 residues.

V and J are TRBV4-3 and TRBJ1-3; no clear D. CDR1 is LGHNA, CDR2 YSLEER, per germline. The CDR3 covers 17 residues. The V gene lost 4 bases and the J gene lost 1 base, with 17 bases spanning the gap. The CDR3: CASSPKPAGVSGNTIYF. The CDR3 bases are TGCGCCAGCAGCCCAAAGCCCGCCGGGGTTTCTGGAAACACCATATATTTT.

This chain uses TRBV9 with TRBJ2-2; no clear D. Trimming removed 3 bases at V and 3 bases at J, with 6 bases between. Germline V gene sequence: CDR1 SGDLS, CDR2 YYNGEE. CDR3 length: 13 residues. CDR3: CASSGSHTGELFF. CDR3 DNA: TGTGCCAGCAGCGGGTCCCACACCGGGGAGCTGTTTTTT.

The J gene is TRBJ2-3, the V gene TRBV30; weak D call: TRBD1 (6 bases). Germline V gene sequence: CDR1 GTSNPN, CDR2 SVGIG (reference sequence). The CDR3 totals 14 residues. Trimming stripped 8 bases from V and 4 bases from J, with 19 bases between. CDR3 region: CAGTMGAIPDTQYF. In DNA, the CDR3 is TGTGCCGGAACTATGGGGGCGATCCCAGATACGCAGTATTTT. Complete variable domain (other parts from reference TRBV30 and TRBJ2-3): SQTIHQWPATLVQPVGSPLSLECTVEGTSNPNLYWYRQAAGRGLQLLFYSVGIGQISSEVPQNLSASRPQDRQFILSSKKLLLSDSGFYLCAGTMGAIPDTQYFGPGTRLTVL.

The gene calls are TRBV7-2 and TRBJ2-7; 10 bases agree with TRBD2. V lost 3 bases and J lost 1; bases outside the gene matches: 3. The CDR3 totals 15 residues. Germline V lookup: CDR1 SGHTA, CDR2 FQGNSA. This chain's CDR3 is CASSFTTSGSYEQYF. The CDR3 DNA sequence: TGTGCCAGCAGCTTTACGACTAGCGGGTCCTACGAGCAGTACTTC.

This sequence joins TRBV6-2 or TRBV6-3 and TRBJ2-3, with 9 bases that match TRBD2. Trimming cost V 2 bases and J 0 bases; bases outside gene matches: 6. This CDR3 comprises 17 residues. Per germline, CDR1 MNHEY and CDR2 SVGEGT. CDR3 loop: CASSYRLAGYSTDTQYF. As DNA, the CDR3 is TGTGCCAGCAGTTACAGGCTAGCGGGATATAGCACAGATACGCAGTATTTT.

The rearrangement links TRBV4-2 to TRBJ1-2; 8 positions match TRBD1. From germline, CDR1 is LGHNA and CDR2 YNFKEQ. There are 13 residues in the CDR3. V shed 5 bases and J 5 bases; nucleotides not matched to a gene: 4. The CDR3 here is CASSETGVYGYTF. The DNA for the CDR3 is TGTGCCAGCAGCGAGACAGGGGTTTATGGCTACACCTTC.

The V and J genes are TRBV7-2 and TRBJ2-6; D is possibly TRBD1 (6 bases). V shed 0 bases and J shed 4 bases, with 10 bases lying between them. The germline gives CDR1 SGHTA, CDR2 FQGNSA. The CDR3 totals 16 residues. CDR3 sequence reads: CASSLATGSGANVLTF. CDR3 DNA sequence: TGTGCCAGCAGCTTAGCGACAGGCTCAGGGGCCAACGTCCTGACTTTC.

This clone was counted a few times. This chain's CDR3 is CASSLGTSGTDTQYF. The CDR3 bases are TGTGCCAGCAGCCTCGGGACTAGCGGAACAGATACGCAGTATTTT. The gene calls are TRBV9 and TRBJ2-3; 11 positions match TRBD2. Per germline, CDR1 SGDLS and CDR2 YYNGEE. The length of the CDR3 is 15 residues. With V trimmed by 4 bases and J by 3 bases, 4 bases remained unmatched.

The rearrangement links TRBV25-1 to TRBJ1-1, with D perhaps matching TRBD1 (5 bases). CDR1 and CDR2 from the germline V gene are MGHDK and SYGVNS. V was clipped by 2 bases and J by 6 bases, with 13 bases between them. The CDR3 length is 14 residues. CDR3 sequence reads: CASSERGEGAEAFF. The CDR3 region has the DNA TGTGCCAGCAGTGAAAGGGGAGAAGGGGCTGAAGCTTTCTTT.

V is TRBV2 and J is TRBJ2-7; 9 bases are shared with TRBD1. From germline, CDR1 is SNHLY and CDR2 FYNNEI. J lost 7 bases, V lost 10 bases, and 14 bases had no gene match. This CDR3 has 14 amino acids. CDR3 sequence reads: CATWRPGQGPEQYF. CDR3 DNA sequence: TGTGCCACCTGGAGACCGGGACAGGGTCCGGAGCAGTACTTC.